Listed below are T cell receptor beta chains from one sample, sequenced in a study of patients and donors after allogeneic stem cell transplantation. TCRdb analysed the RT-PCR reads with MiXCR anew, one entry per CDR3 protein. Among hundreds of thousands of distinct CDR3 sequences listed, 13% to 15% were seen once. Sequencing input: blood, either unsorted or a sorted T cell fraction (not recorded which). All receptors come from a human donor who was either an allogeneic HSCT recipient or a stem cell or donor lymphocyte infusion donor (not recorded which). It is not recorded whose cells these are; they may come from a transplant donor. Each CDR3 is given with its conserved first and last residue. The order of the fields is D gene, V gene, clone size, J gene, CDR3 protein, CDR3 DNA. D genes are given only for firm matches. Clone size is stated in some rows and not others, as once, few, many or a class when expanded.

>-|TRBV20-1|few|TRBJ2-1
CSAEGWRGYNEQFF
TGCAGTGCGGAGGGCTGGAGGGGTTACAATGAGCAGTTCTTC
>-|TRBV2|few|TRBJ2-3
CASSASEHTDTQYF
TGTGCCAGCAGTGCCAGCGAACACACAGATACGCAGTATTTT
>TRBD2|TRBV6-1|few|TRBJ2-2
CASSKTGLAGSGELFF
TGTGCCAGCAGTAAAACGGGACTAGCGGGCTCCGGGGAGCTGTTTTTT
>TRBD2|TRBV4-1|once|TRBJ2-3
CASSQDAPTSGSTDTQYF
TGCGCCAGCAGCCAAGATGCCCCAACTAGCGGGAGCACAGATACGCAGTATTTT
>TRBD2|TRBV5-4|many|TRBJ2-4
CASSSPGTSPAGIQYF
TGTGCCAGCAGCTCACCCGGGACTAGTCCGGCGGGCATTCAGTACTTC
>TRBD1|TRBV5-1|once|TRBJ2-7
CASSLYRGSEQYF
TGCGCCAGCAGCCTTTACAGGGGATCCGAGCAGTACTTC
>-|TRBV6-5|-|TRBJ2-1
CASSYSAQGFGDEQFF
TGTGCCAGCAGTTACTCGGCCCAGGGGTTCGGAGATGAGCAGTTCTTC
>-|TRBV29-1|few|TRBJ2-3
CSVDRGRRYTQYF
TGCAGCGTTGACAGGGGACGTAGGTATACGCAGTATTTT
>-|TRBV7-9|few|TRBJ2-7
CASSFLERGGEQYF
TGTGCCAGCAGCTTTCTCGAAAGGGGAGGCGAGCAGTACTTC
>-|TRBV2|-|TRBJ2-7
CASSDPTASSYEQYF
TGTGCCAGCAGCGACCCGACAGCGAGCTCCTACGAGCAGTACTTC
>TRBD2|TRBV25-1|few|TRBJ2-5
CASSESRNREREKETQYF
TGTGCCAGCAGTGAATCCCGAAACCGAGAGCGGGAAAAGGAGACCCAGTACTTC
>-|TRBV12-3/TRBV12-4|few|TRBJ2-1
CASSLRVGSSYNEQFF
TGTGCCAGCAGTTTGAGGGTCGGGAGCTCCTACAATGAGCAGTTCTTC
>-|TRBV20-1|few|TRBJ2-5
CSARGFRAETQYF
TGCAGTGCTAGAGGGTTCCGTGCGGAGACCCAGTACTTC
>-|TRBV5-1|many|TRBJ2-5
CASSLSGPQETQYF
TGCGCCAGCAGCTTATCTGGACCCCAAGAGACCCAGTACTTC
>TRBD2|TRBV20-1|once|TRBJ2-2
CSATSGVGTGELFF
TGCAGTGCCACTAGCGGGGTTGGCACCGGGGAGCTGTTTTTT
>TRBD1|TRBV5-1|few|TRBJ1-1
CASSTGTALYFF
TGCGCCAGCAGCACCGGGACAGCACTATATTTCTTT
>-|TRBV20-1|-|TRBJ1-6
CSARRGTGSYNSPLHF
TGCAGTGCTAGAAGGGGGACCGGCTCCTATAATTCACCCCTCCACTTT
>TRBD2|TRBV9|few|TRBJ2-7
CASGRGDSYEQYF
TGTGCCAGCGGGCGGGGGGACTCCTACGAGCAGTACTTC
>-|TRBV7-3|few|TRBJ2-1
CASSLGRRSSYNEQFF
TGTGCCAGCAGCTTAGGGCGGAGGAGCTCCTACAATGAGCAGTTCTTC
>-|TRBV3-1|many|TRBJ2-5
CASSHREETQYF
TGTGCCAGCAGCCACCGTGAAGAGACCCAGTACTTC
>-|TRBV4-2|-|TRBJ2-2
CASSQDSLGSTGELFF
TGTGCCAGCAGCCAAGATTCTTTAGGTAGCACCGGGGAGCTGTTTTTT
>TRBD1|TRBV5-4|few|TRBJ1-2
CASSTGGQGASGYTF
TGTGCCAGCAGCACGGGAGGACAGGGGGCTTCTGGCTACACCTTC
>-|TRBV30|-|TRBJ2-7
CAFEQAYEQYF
TGTGCCTTTGAACAGGCTTACGAGCAGTACTTC
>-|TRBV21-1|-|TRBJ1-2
CACGPFPYGYTF
TGTGCCTGCGGACCATTTCCCTATGGCTACACCTTC
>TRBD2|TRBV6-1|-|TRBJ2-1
CASKGTSGLYNEQFF
TGTGCCAGCAAAGGGACTAGCGGGCTCTACAATGAGCAGTTCTTC
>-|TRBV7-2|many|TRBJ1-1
CASSLGTWNTEAFF
TGTGCCAGCAGCTTAGGGACATGGAACACTGAAGCTTTCTTT
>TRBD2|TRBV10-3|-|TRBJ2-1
CAISERGLALHNEQFF
TGTGCCATCAGCGAGAGGGGACTAGCGCTCCACAATGAGCAGTTCTTC
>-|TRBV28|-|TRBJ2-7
CASKEAGYEQYF
TGTGCCAGCAAGGAAGCTGGATACGAGCAGTACTTC
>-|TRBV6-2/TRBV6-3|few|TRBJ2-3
CASKRRSGNGDTQYF
TGTGCCAGCAAACGACGTTCAGGGAACGGAGATACGCAGTATTTT
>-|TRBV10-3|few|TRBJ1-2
CAISGSRDSGNGYTF
TGTGCCATCAGTGGAAGCCGGGACTCCGGTAATGGCTACACCTTC